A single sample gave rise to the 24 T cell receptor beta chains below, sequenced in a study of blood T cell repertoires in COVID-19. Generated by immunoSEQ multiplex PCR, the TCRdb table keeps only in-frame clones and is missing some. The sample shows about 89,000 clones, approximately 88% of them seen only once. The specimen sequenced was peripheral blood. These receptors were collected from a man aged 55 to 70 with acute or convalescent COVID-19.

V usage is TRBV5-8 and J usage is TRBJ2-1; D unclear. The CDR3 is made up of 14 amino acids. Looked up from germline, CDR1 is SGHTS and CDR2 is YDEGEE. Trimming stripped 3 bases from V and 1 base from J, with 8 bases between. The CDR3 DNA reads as TGTGCCAGCAGCTCCAGGAATTCCTACAATGAGCAGTTCTTC. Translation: CASSSRNSYNEQFF.

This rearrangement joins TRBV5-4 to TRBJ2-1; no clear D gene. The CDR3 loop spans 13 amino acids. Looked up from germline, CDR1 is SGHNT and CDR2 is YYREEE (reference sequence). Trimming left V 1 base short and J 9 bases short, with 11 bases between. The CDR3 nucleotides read TGTGCCAGCAGCTTGACGACTGATACTGAGCAGTTCTTC. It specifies CASSLTTDTEQFF.

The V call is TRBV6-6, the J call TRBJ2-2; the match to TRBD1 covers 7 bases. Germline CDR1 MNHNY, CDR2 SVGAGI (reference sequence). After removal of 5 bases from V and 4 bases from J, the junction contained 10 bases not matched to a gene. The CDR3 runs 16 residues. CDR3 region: CASSRGRGGGTGELFF. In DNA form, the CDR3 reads TGTGCCAGCAGTCGTGGGAGAGGGGGCGGCACCGGGGAGCTGTTTTTT.

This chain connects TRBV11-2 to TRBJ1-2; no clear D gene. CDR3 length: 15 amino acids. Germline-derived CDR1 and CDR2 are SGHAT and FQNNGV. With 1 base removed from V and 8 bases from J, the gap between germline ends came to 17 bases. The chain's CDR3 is CASSLAGPPQRGYTF. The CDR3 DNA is TGTGCCAGCAGCTTAGCCGGACCCCCTCAGCGGGGCTACACCTTC.

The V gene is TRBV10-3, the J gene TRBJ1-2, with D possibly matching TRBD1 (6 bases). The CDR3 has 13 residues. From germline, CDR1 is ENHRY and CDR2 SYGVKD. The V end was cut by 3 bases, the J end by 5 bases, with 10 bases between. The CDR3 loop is CAISDDQGYGYTF. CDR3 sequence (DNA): TGTGCCATCAGTGATGATCAGGGGTATGGCTACACCTTC.

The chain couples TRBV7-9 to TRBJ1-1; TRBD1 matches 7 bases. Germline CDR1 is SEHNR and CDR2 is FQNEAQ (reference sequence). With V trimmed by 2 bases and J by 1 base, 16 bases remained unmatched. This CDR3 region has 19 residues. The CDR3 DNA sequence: TGTGCCAGCAGCTTAAATGGGGGTGACAGGGACGGGTCGAACACTGAAGCTTTCTTT. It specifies CASSLNGGDRDGSNTEAFF.

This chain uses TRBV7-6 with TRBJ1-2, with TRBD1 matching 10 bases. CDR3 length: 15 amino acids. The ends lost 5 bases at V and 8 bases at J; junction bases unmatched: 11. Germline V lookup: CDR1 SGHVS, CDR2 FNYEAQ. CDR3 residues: CASSPPGQGPGGYTF. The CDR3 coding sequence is TGTGCCAGCAGCCCGCCGGGACAGGGGCCCGGCGGCTACACCTTC.

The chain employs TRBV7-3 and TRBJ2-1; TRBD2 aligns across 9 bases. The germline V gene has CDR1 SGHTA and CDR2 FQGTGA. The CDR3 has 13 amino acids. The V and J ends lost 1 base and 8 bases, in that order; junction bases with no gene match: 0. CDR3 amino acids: CASSLSGGDEQFF. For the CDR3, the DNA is TGTGCCAGCAGCTTAAGCGGGGGGGATGAGCAGTTCTTC.

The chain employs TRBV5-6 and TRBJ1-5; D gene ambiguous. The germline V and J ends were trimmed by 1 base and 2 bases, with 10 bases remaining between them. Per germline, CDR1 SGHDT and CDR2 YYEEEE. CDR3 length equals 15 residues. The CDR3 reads CASSLSQAGNQPQHF. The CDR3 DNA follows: TGTGCCAGCAGCTTGTCTCAGGCTGGCAATCAGCCCCAGCATTTT.

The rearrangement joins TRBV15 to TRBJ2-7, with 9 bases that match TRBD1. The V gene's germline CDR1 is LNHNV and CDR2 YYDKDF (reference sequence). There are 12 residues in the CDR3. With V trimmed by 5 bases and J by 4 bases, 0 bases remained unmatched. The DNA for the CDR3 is TGTGCCACCAGCGGGACAGGGTACGAGCAGTACTTC. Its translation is CATSGTGYEQYF.

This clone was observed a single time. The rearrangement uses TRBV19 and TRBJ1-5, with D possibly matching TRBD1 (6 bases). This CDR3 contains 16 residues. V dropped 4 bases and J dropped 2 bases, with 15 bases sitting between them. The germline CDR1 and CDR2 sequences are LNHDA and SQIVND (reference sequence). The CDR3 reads CASSTNSRGGNQPQHF. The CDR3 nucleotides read TGTGCCAGTAGTACGAACTCCAGGGGTGGCAATCAGCCCCAGCATTTT.

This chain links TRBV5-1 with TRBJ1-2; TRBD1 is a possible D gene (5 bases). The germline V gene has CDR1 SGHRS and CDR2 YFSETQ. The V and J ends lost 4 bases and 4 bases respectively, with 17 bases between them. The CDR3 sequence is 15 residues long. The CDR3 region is CASSPQGGVGYGYTF. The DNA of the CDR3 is TGCGCCAGCAGCCCCCAGGGAGGGGTAGGCTATGGCTACACCTTC. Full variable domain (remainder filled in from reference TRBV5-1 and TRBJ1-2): KAGVTQTPRYLIKTRGQQVTLSCSPISGHRSVSWYQQTPGQGLQFLFEYFSETQRNKGNFPGRFSGRQFSNSRSEMNVSTLELGDSALYLCASSPQGGVGYGYTFGSGTRLTVV.

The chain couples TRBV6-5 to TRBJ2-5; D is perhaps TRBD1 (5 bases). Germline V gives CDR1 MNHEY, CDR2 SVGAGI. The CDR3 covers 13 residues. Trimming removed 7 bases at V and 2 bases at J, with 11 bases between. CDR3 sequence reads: CASIRQFQETQYF. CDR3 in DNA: TGTGCCAGCATTCGACAGTTTCAAGAGACCCAGTACTTC.

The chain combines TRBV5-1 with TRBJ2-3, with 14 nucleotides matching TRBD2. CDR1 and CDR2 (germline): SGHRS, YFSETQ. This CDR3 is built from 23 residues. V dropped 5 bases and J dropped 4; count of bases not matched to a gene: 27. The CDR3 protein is CASSSLTRGLAGGPRGHSDTQYF. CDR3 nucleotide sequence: TGCGCCAGCAGTTCCCTCACTCGCGGACTAGCGGGAGGACCCAGGGGCCACTCAGATACGCAGTATTTT.

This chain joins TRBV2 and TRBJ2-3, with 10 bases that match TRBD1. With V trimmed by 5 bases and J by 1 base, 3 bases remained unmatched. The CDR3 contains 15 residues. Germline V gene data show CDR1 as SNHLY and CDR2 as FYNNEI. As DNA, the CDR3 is TGTGCCAGCAGTCTCGGGACAGGGGGCACAGATACGCAGTATTTT. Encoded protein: CASSLGTGGTDTQYF.

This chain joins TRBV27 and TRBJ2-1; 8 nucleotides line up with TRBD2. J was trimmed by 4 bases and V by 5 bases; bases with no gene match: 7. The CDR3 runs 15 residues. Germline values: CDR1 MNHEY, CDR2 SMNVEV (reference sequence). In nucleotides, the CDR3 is TGTGCCAGCAGTACCGGGACTAGATCATACAATGAGCAGTTCTTC. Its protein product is CASSTGTRSYNEQFF.

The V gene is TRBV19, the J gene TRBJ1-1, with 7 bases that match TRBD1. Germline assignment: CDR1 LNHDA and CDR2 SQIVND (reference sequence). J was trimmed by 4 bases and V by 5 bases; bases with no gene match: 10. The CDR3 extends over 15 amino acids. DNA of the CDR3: TGTGCCAGTAGTGCGCAAACAGGGGCACGCACTGAAGCTTTCTTT. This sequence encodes CASSAQTGARTEAFF.

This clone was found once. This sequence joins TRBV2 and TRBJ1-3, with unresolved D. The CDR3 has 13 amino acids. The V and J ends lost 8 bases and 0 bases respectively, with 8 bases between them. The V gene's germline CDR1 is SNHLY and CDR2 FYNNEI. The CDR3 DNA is TGTGCCAGCGGAGATCGCTCTGGAAACACCATATATTTT. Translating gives CASGDRSGNTIYF.

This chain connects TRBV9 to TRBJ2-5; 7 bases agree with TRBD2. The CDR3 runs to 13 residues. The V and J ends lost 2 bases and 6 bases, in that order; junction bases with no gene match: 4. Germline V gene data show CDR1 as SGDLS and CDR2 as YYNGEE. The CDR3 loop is CASSVPGGQTQYF. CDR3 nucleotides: TGTGCCAGCAGCGTCCCGGGGGGTCAGACCCAGTACTTC.

This CDR3 reads CATSDLTLGGNEQFF. DNA for the CDR3: TGTGCCACCAGTGATTTGACACTTGGAGGGAATGAGCAGTTCTTC. The chain combines TRBV24-1 with TRBJ2-1, with D tentatively TRBD2 (6 bases). Germline loops: CDR1 KGHDR, CDR2 SFDVKD. This CDR3 spans 15 amino acids. V lost 0 bases and J lost 7, with 12 bases in between.

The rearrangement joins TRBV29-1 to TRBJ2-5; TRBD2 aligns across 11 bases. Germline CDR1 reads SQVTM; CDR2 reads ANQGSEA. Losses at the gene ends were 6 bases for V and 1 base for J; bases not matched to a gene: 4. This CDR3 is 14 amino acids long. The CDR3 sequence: CSVPGLAVQETQYF. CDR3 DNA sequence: TGCAGCGTCCCGGGACTAGCGGTCCAAGAGACCCAGTACTTC.

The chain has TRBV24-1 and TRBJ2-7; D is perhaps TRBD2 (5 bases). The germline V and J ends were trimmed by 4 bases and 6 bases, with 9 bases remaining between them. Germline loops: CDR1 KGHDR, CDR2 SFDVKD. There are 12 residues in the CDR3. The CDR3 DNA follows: TGTGCCACCAGTGAAGGAGGCTCCGAGCAGTACTTC. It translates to CATSEGGSEQYF.

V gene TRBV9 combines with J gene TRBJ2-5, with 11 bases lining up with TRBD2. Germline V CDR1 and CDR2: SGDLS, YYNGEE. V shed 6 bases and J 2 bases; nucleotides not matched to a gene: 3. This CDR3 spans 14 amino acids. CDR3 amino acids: CASNRLAGQETQYF. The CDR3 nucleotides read TGTGCCAGCAACCGACTAGCGGGACAAGAGACCCAGTACTTC. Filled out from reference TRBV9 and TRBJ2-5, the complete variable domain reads DSGVTQTPKHLITATGQRVTLRCSPRSGDLSVYWYQQSLDQGLQFLIQYYNGEERAKGNILERFSAQQFPDLHSELNLSSLELGDSALYFCASNRLAGQETQYFGPGTRLLVL.

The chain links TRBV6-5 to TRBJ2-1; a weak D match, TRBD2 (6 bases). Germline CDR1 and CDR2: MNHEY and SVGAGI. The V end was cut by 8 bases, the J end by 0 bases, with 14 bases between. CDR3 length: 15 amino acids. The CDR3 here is CASRPSASSYNEQFF. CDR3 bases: TGTGCCAGCCGACCTAGCGCGAGCTCCTACAATGAGCAGTTCTTC.